This TCR beta chain was sequenced in a study of blood T cell repertoires in COVID-19. Methods used by the authors: Amplification with reference gene primers provided the estimates of nucleated cell counts. Clones were read by immunoSEQ multiplex PCR, and TCRdb kept only the in-frame ones, dropping some. From that table come the V and J calls and clone size; the DNA was used to work out D and trimming. Of 250,000 to 300,000 clones detected, over 65% appear once; the ten largest clones hold roughly 4.5%. This CDR3 region has 13 residues. Trimming removed 6 bases at V and 2 bases at J, with 10 bases between. The germline V gene encodes CDR1 MNHEY and CDR2 SVGAGI.

This receptor was obtained from a man aged 55 to 70 who had recovered from COVID-19. Source material: peripheral blood. The chain recombines TRBV6-5 with TRBJ1-1; D perhaps matches TRBD1 (6 bases). CDR3 in amino acids: CASRWDTNTEAFF. CDR3 coding DNA: TGTGCCAGCAGATGGGACACCAACACTGAAGCTTTCTTT.